The 14 T cell receptor beta chains below all came from one sample that was sequenced in a study of T cell responses to AZD1222 COVID-19 vaccine. Some clones are missing from TCRdb's copy, which holds only in-frame ones; the method was immunoSEQ multiplex PCR. The sample lists roughly 77,000 clones; around 90% were seen once. The source was peripheral blood, collected 28 days after the second AZD1222 dose. These receptors all come from an adult who received the AZD1222 COVID-19 vaccine.

This rearrangement joins TRBV4-2 to TRBJ1-1; D gene uncertain. This CDR3 is built from 14 residues. In germline, CDR1 is LGHNA, CDR2 YNFKEQ. Trimming took 0 bases from V and 1 from J, leaving 6 bases between them. This CDR3 reads CASSQDSRNTEAFF. The CDR3 DNA follows: TGTGCCAGCAGCCAAGATAGCCGGAACACTGAAGCTTTCTTT.

The V call is TRBV6-4, the J call TRBJ1-2; D is uncertain. V dropped 7 bases and J dropped 8 bases, with 20 bases sitting between them. This CDR3 comprises 14 residues. Germline CDR1 is MRHNA and CDR2 is SNTAGT. The CDR3 sequence: CASTLELGGGGYTF. As DNA, the CDR3 is TGTGCCAGCACCCTCGAACTCGGCGGCGGAGGCTACACCTTC.

This clone was picked up one time. The rearrangement links TRBV29-1 to TRBJ2-1, with TRBD2 as a possible D gene (6 bases). Germline V CDR1 and CDR2: SQVTM, ANQGSEA. The CDR3 is 12 amino acids. V gave up 8 bases and J gave up 6 bases, with 14 bases separating them. The CDR3 sequence: CSYLGGVNEQFF. The CDR3, as DNA: TGCAGCTATCTCGGGGGAGTCAATGAGCAGTTCTTC.

This clone was seen once. The V gene is TRBV19, the J gene TRBJ1-1, with D possibly matching TRBD1 (5 bases). The germline V gene encodes CDR1 LNHDA and CDR2 SQIVND (reference sequence). CDR3 length equals 15 residues. Deletions cut 4 bases from V and 2 bases from J, with 14 bases between. CDR3 in DNA: TGTGCCAGTAGTAGCGCAGGACATATAAACACTGAAGCTTTCTTT. Translating gives CASSSAGHINTEAFF.

V is TRBV28 and J is TRBJ1-6; D may be TRBD1 (6 bases). Germline V gene lookup returns CDR1 MDHEN and CDR2 SYDVKM. Trimming pared 3 bases from V and 8 bases from J, leaving 11 bases between. The CDR3 contains 14 residues. CDR3 bases: TGTGCCAGCAGTTTGACACAGGGATATTCACCCCTCCACTTT. It specifies CASSLTQGYSPLHF.

The chain links TRBV12-3 or TRBV12-4 to TRBJ1-1; D gene ambiguous. The CDR3 runs to 12 residues. Trimming pared 7 bases from V and 3 bases from J, leaving 9 bases between. The CDR3 DNA follows: TGTGCCAGCACCAAAAGGGACACTGAAGCTTTCTTT. It is translated as CASTKRDTEAFF.

The rearrangement links TRBV9 to TRBJ2-5; TRBD2 agrees at 9 bases. With V trimmed by 0 bases and J by 2 bases, 5 bases remained unmatched. The V gene's germline CDR1 is SGDLS and CDR2 YYNGEE. The CDR3 is 16 amino acids. The CDR3 region has the DNA TGTGCCAGCAGCGTAGCTACCCTAGCGGGGCAAGAGACCCAGTACTTC. It translates to CASSVATLAGQETQYF.

The chain combines TRBV5-1 with TRBJ2-2; maybe TRBD2 (5 bases). Germline V gene data show CDR1 as SGHRS and CDR2 as YFSETQ. The CDR3 is 13 amino acids. Trimming shortened V by 3 bases and J by 4 bases, and 7 bases separated the two germline ends. CDR3: CASSSSRTGELFF. CDR3 sequence (DNA): TGCGCCAGCAGCTCTAGCCGCACCGGGGAGCTGTTTTTT.

This clone was found once. This chain connects TRBV15 to TRBJ1-4; unclear D gene. From germline, CDR1 is LNHNV and CDR2 YYDKDF (reference sequence). CDR3 length: 14 residues. The V gene lost 1 base and the J gene lost 7 bases, with 10 bases spanning the gap. The CDR3 reads CATSRALPGEKLFF. DNA for the CDR3: TGTGCCACCAGCAGAGCATTACCCGGTGAAAAACTGTTTTTT.

The chain joins TRBV7-8 to TRBJ2-5; the D call may be TRBD1 or TRBD2 (5 bases each). The CDR3 consists of 14 residues. Germline V gene sequence: CDR1 SGHVS, CDR2 FQNEAQ. Deletions cut 11 bases from V and 2 bases from J, with 18 bases between. CDR3 in DNA: TGTGCCTGCCCCCGGGACCCCGATCAAGAGACCCAGTACTTC. Amino acid sequence: CACPRDPDQETQYF.

The V gene is TRBV10-2, the J gene TRBJ2-3, with D tentatively TRBD2 (6 bases). V dropped 1 base and J dropped 0 bases, with 14 bases sitting between them. CDR3 size: 17 residues. Germline-derived CDR1 and CDR2 are WSHSY and SAAADI. The chain's CDR3 is CASSEYGSSTSTDTQYF. The CDR3 bases are TGCGCCAGCAGTGAGTACGGGAGTTCCACTAGCACAGATACGCAGTATTTT.

This clone was seen a few times. The rearrangement joins TRBV5-4 to TRBJ2-3, with TRBD2 matching over 7 bases. Germline assignment: CDR1 SGHNT and CDR2 YYREEE (reference sequence). J gave up 1 base and V 4 bases, and 9 bases lay outside the gene matches. This CDR3 is built from 16 residues. CDR3 DNA: TGTGCCAGCAGCAGGGACGGGAGCGGGGGCACAGATACGCAGTATTTT. Protein sequence: CASSRDGSGGTDTQYF.

This rearrangement joins TRBV4-3 to TRBJ2-7; TRBD1 or TRBD2 may be the D gene (6 bases each). The V end was cut by 3 bases, the J end by 9 bases, with 12 bases between. CDR3 length: 12 amino acids. From germline, CDR1 is LGHNA and CDR2 YSLEER. CDR3 loop: CASSQIGGRQYF. CDR3 sequence (DNA): TGCGCCAGCAGCCAGATAGGGGGGAGGCAGTACTTC.

The chain links TRBV28 to TRBJ1-2; 7 nucleotides align to TRBD1. V shed 5 bases and J 5 bases; nucleotides not matched to a gene: 2. This CDR3 has 12 residues. The germline gives CDR1 MDHEN, CDR2 SYDVKM. The CDR3 spells CASSQGQYGYTF. The DNA of the CDR3 is TGTGCCAGCAGTCAGGGACAGTATGGCTACACCTTC.